One and the same sample provided the 5 T cell receptor beta chains below, sequenced in a study of shared clonotypes between healthy human individuals. Using immunoSEQ multiplex PCR, the repertoire was profiled, and TCRdb retains in-frame clones only, with some absent. Of roughly 640,000 clones detected, 97% appear once; the ten largest clones hold approximately 0.057%. The sample comprised naive CD4+ T cells sorted from blood. As for subset: CD45RA+ positively selected. These receptors all stem from a woman aged 25-40 years in good health.

This clone was seen just once. This chain joins TRBV28 and TRBJ2-1; 8 bases are shared with TRBD2. The trim removed 7 bases at V and 2 bases at J, leaving 1 base unmatched. The germline V gene encodes CDR1 MDHEN and CDR2 SYDVKM. There are 13 residues in the CDR3. The CDR3, as DNA: TGTGCCAGCACAGCGGGAGCCTACAATGAGCAGTTCTTC. Its protein is CASTAGAYNEQFF.

The chain combines TRBV11-2 with TRBJ2-7; D gene uncertain. Germline loops: CDR1 SGHAT, CDR2 FQNNGV. This CDR3 has 13 amino acids. Trimming removed 5 bases at V and 2 bases at J, with 10 bases between. The chain's CDR3 is CASSPGPTYEQYF. The CDR3 bases are TGTGCCAGCAGCCCAGGACCGACCTACGAGCAGTACTTC.

The gene calls are TRBV5-1 and TRBJ2-5; TRBD2 agrees at 8 bases. The ends lost 4 bases at V and 2 bases at J; junction bases unmatched: 7. The CDR3 sequence is 15 residues long. The V gene's germline CDR1 is SGHRS and CDR2 YFSETQ. CDR3 coding DNA: TGCGCCAGCAGCGAGGGCGGCGGGGGGCAAGAGACCCAGTACTTC. This gives the protein CASSEGGGGQETQYF.

The V gene is TRBV11-3, the J gene TRBJ2-2, with TRBD1 matching 7 bases. Germline CDR1 reads SGHNT; CDR2 reads YENEEA. V gave up 1 base and J gave up 8 bases; unmatched junction bases: 13. This CDR3 is built from 17 residues. CDR3 bases: TGTGCCAGCAGCTTAGCGAATTGGGACAGCCGAGGTGGGGAGCTGTTTTTT. Protein: CASSLANWDSRGGELFF.

The rearrangement joins TRBV7-3 to TRBJ2-7, with TRBD2 matching over 7 bases. Unmatched junction bases numbered 13, after V lost 3 bases and J lost 2 bases. This CDR3 spans 17 amino acids. Germline loops: CDR1 SGHTA, CDR2 FQGTGA. CDR3 in amino acids: CASSFGLAETGAYEQYF. CDR3 coding DNA: TGTGCCAGCAGCTTCGGGCTAGCGGAGACTGGGGCCTACGAGCAGTACTTC.